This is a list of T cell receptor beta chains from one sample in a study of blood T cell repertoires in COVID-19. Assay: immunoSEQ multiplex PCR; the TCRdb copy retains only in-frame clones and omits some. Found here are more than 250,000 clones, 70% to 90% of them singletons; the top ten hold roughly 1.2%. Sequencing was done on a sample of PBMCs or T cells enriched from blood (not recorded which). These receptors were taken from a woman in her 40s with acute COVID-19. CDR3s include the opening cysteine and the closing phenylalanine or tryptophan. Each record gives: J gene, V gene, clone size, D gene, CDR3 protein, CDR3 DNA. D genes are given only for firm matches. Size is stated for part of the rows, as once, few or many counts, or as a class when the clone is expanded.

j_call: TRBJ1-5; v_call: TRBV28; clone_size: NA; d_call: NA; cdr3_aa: CASSLSGGGNQPQHF; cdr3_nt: TGTGCCAGCAGTTTATCGGGGGGCGGCAATCAGCCCCAGCATTTT
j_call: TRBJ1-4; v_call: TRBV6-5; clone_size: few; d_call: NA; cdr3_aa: CASSRGLPGEKLFF; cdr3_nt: TGTGCCAGCAGTCGAGGCCTTCCCGGGGAAAAACTGTTTTTT
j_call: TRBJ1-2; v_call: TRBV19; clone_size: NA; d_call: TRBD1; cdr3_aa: CASGGQGFLNYGYTF; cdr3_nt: TGTGCCAGTGGGGGACAGGGCTTCCTAAACTATGGCTACACCTTC
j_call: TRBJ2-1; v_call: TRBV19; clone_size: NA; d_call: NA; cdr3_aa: CASSNEGLSYNEQFF; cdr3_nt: TGTGCCAGTAGTAACGAGGGCCTATCCTACAATGAGCAGTTCTTC
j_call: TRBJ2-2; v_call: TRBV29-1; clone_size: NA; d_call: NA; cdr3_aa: CSVGGGSNTGELFF; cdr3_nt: TGCAGCGTTGGTGGCGGATCGAACACCGGGGAGCTGTTTTTT
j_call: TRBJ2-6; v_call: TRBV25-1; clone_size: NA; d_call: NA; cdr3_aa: CASSETSLGSGANVLTF; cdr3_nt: TGTGCCAGCAGTGAGACAAGTTTGGGCTCTGGGGCCAACGTCCTGACTTTC
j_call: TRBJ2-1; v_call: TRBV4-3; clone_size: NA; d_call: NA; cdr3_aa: CASSQHATSRGSSYNEQFF; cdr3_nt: TGCGCCAGCAGCCAACACGCCACATCGCGGGGATCCTCCTACAATGAGCAGTTCTTC
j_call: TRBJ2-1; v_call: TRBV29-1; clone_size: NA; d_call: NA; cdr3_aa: CSVDPSSGYNEQFF; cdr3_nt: TGCAGCGTTGACCCCTCCAGCGGCTACAATGAGCAGTTCTTC
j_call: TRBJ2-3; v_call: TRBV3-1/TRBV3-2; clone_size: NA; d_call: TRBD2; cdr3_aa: CASSHETTGLAGETTTDTQYF; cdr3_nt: TGTGCCAGCAGCCATGAAACTACGGGACTAGCGGGAGAGACAACCACAGATACGCAGTATTTT
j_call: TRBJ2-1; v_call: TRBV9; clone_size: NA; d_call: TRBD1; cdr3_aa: CASSVAGQGANYEQFF; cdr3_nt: TGTGCCAGCAGCGTCGCGGGACAGGGGGCGAACTATGAGCAGTTCTTC
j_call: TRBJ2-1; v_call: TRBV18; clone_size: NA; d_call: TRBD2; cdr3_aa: CASSPGLAGGPINEQFF; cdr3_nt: TGTGCCAGCTCACCGGGACTAGCGGGAGGGCCTATCAATGAGCAATTCTTC
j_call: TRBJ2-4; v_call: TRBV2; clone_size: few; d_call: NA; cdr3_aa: CARSGTQGGNIQYF; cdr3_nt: TGTGCCAGGTCTGGGACTCAGGGGGGAAACATTCAGTACTTC
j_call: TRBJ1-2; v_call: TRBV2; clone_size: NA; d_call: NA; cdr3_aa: CASSEFLEGYTF; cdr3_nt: TGTGCCAGCAGTGAATTCTTGGAGGGCTACACCTTC
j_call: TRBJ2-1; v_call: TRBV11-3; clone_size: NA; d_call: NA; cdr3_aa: CASSATTGRVGNEQFF; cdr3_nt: TGTGCCAGCAGCGCAACCACAGGGAGAGTGGGCAATGAGCAGTTCTTC
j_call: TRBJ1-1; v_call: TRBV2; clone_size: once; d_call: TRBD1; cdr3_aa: CASEGSGTGGVSFF; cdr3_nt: TGTGCCAGTGAAGGCTCCGGGACAGGCGGTGTGTCTTTCTTT
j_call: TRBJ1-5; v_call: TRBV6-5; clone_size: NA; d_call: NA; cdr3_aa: CASSYSGQMNQPQHF; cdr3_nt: TGTGCCAGCAGTTACTCGGGCCAGATGAATCAGCCCCAGCATTTT
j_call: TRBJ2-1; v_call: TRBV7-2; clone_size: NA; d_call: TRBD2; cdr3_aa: CASSLVLSGLHNEQFF; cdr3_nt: TGTGCCAGCAGCTTAGTATTATCGGGACTACACAATGAGCAGTTCTTC
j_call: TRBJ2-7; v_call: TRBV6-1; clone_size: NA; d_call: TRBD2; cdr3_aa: CASSDPSGMEYEQYF; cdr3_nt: TGTGCCAGCAGTGACCCTAGCGGGATGGAATACGAGCAGTACTTC
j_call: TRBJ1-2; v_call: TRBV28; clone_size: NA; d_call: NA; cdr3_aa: CASSRTDRGYTF; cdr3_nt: TGTGCCAGCAGTAGGACAGATCGGGGCTACACCTTC
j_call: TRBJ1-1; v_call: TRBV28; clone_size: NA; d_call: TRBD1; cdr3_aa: CASSAPGQGGILAFF; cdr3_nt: TGTGCCAGCAGTGCTCCCGGACAGGGAGGGATTTTGGCTTTCTTT
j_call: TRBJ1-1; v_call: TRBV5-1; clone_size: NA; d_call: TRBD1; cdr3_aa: CASSLLFGTGVNTEAFF; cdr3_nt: TGCGCCAGCAGCTTGCTTTTCGGGACAGGGGTGAACACTGAAGCTTTCTTT
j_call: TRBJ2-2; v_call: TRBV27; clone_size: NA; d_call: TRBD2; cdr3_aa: CASSPRIGRGNTGELFF; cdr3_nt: TGTGCCAGCAGTCCCCGTATCGGGAGGGGGAACACCGGGGAGCTGTTTTTT
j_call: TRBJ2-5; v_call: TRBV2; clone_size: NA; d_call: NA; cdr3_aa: CASRQTGPQETQYF; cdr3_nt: TGTGCCAGCAGGCAAACAGGCCCCCAAGAGACCCAGTACTTC
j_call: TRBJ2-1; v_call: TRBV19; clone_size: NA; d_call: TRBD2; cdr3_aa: CASRNSGSSVEQFF; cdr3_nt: TGTGCCAGTAGGAATAGCGGGAGTAGCGTTGAGCAGTTCTTC
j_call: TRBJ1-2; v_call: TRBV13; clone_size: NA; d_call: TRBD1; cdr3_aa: CASSRDSNYGYTF; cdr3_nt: TGTGCCAGCAGCCGGGACAGTAACTATGGCTACACCTTC
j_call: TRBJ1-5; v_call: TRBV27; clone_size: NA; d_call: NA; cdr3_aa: CASSLFGGTGGQPQHF; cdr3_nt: TGTGCCAGCAGTTTATTTGGCGGTACTGGTGGTCAGCCCCAGCATTTT
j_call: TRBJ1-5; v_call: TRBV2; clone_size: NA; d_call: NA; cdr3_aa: CASSEAPGRGSNQPQHF; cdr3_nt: TGTGCCAGCAGTGAAGCACCTGGGAGGGGAAGCAATCAGCCCCAGCATTTT
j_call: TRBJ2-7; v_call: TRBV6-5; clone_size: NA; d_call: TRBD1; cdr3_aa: CASTPTGGQYEQYF; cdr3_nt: TGTGCCAGCACCCCTACAGGGGGCCAATACGAGCAGTACTTC
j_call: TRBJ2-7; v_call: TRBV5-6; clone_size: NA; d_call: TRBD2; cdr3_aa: CASSFGRGRAREQYF; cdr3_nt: TGTGCCAGCAGCTTTGGTCGGGGGAGGGCCCGGGAGCAGTACTTC
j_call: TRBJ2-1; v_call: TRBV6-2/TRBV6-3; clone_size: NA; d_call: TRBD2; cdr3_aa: CASSYPDSGTLDEQFF; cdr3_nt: TGTGCCAGCAGTTACCCTGATAGCGGGACACTGGATGAGCAGTTCTTC
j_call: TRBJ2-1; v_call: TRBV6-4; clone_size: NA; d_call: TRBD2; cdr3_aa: CASSGGLAGVDEQFF; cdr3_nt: TGTGCCAGCAGCGGGGGACTAGCGGGAGTAGATGAGCAGTTCTTC
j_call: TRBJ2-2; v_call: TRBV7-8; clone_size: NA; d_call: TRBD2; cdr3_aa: CASSLVEGVAGWINTGELFF; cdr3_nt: TGTGCCAGCAGCTTAGTGGAGGGGGTAGCGGGATGGATAAACACCGGGGAGCTGTTTTTT
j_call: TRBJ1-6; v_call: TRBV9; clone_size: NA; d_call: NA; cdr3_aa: CASNADNSPLHF; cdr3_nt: TGTGCCAGCAACGCAGATAATTCACCCCTCCACTTT
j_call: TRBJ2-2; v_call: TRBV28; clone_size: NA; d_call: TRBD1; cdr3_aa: CASSSVFDRGISGELFF; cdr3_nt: TGTGCCAGCAGTTCTGTCTTTGACAGGGGGATTTCCGGGGAGCTGTTTTTT
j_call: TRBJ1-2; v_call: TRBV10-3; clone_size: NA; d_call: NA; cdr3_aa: CAISEMEQWNGYTF; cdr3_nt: TGTGCCATCAGTGAAATGGAACAGTGGAATGGCTACACCTTC
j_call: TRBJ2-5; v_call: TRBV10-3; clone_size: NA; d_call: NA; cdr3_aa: CAIQGMRDQETQYF; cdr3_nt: TGTGCCATCCAAGGCATGCGGGACCAAGAGACCCAGTACTTC
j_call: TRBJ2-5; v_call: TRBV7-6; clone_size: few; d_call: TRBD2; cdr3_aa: CASSVSSGGGQETQYF; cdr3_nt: TGTGCCAGCAGCGTTTCTAGCGGGGGGGGCCAAGAGACCCAGTACTTC
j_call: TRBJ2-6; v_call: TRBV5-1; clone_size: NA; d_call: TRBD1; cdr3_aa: CASSPGTGSSGANVLTF; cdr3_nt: TGCGCCAGCAGCCCCGGGACAGGGAGCTCTGGGGCCAACGTCCTGACTTTC
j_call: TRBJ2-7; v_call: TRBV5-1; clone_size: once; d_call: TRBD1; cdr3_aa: CASSPTLGQFTYEQYF; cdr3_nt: TGCGCCAGCAGCCCGACTTTGGGACAGTTTACCTACGAGCAGTACTTC
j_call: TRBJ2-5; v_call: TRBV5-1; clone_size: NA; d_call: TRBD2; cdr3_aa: CASSEASGQETQYF; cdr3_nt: TGCGCCAGCAGCGAGGCTAGCGGACAAGAGACCCAGTACTTC
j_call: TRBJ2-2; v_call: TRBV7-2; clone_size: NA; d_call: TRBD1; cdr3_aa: CASSRPGGDTGELFF; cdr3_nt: TGTGCCAGCAGCAGGCCAGGGGGCGACACCGGGGAGCTGTTTTTT
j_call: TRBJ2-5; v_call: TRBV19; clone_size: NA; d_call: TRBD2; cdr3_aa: CASSQLAGGETQYF; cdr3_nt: TGTGCCAGTAGTCAACTAGCGGGAGGAGAGACCCAGTACTTC
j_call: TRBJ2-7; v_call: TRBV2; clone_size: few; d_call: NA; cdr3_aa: CASNREMTYEQYF; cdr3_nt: TGTGCCAGCAATAGAGAGATGACCTACGAGCAGTACTTC
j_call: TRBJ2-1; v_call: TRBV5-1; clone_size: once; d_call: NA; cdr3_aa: CASSLAGFHEQFF; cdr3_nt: TGCGCCAGCAGCTTGGCCGGTTTCCATGAGCAGTTCTTC
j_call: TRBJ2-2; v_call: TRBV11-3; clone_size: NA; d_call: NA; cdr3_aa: CASSLQGTGELFF; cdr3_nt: TGTGCCAGCAGCCTCCAGGGGACCGGGGAGCTGTTTTTT
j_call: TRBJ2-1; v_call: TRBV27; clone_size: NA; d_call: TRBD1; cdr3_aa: CASSRTGGYYNEQFF; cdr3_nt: TGTGCCAGCAGTAGGACAGGGGGTTATTACAATGAGCAGTTCTTC
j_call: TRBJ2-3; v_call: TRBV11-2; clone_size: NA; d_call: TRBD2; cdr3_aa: CASSSGGGNTQYF; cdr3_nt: TGTGCCAGCAGCTCGGGGGGGGGTAATACGCAGTATTTT
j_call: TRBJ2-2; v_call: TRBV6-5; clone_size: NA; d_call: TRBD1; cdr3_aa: CASTKGATGELFF; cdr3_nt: TGTGCCAGCACCAAGGGGGCTACCGGGGAGCTGTTTTTT
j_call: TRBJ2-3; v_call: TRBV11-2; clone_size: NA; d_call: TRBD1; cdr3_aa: CASSLAPGTGDTQYF; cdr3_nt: TGTGCCAGCAGCTTAGCCCCCGGGACAGGGGATACGCAGTATTTT
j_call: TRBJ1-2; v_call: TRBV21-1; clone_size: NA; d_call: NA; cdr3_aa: CASSKPGTGNWGYTF; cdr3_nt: TGTGCCAGCAGCAAACCTGGGACAGGGAATTGGGGCTACACCTTC
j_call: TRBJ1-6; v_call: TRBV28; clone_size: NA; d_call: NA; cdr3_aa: CASSLATENYNSPLHF; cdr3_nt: TGTGCCAGCAGTCTTGCGACTGAAAACTATAATTCACCCCTCCACTTT
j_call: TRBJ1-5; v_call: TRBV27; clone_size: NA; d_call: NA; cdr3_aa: CASSLDPRGADQPQHF; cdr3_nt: TGTGCCAGCAGTTTAGATCCCCGGGGGGCCGATCAGCCCCAGCATTTT
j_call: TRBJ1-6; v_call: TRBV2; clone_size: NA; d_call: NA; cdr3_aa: CASSGARGDSPLHF; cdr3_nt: TGTGCCAGCAGTGGGGCCAGGGGTGATTCACCCCTCCACTTT
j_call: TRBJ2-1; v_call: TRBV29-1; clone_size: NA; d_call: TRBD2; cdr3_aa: CSVVTSGQPPNEQFF; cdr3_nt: TGCAGCGTGGTGACTAGCGGACAACCCCCTAATGAGCAGTTCTTC
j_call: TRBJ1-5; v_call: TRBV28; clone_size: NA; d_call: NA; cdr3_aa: CATSPVIGNQPQHF; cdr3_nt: TGTGCCACCTCCCCGGTAATAGGCAATCAGCCCCAGCATTTT
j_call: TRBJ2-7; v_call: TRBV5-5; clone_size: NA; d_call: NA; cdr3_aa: CASSFQPGAYEQYF; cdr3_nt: TGTGCCAGCAGCTTCCAACCGGGGGCCTACGAGCAGTACTTC
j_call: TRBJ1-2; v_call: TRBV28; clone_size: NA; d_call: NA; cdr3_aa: CASRSPDYGYTF; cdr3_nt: TGTGCCAGCAGGTCACCAGACTATGGCTACACCTTC
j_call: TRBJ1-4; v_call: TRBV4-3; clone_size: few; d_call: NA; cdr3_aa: CASSPTSATNEKLFF; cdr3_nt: TGCGCCAGCAGTCCAACCAGTGCAACTAATGAAAAACTGTTTTTT
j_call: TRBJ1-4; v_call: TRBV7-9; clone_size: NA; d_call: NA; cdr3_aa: CASRTGLNEKLFF; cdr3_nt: TGTGCCAGCAGAACTGGACTAAATGAAAAACTGTTTTTT
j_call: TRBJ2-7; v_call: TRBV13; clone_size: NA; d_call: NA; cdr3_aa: CASSLWGRGEYEQYF; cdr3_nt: TGTGCCAGCAGCTTATGGGGGCGCGGTGAATACGAGCAGTACTTC